Below are 30 T cell receptor beta chains sequenced from a single sample in a study of blood T cell repertoires in COVID-19. Assay used: immunoSEQ multiplex PCR; TCRdb lists only in-frame clones, some missing. The data contain about 230,000 clones, less than 90% of them singletons. The sequenced sample was peripheral blood. All receptors come from a woman aged 70-85 years with active or convalescent COVID-19.

V and J are TRBV9 and TRBJ2-3; perhaps TRBD2 as D (6 bases). The V gene lost 4 bases and the J gene lost 1 base, with 13 bases spanning the gap. The CDR3 covers 15 residues. Germline V lookup: CDR1 SGDLS, CDR2 YYNGEE. The CDR3 DNA follows: TGTGCCAGCAGCCCCCAGGGACTTCGCACAGATACGCAGTATTTT. Encoded protein: CASSPQGLRTDTQYF.

The chain carries TRBV19 and TRBJ2-3, with 9 bases matching TRBD1. The CDR3 consists of 14 residues. The J segment lost 5 bases and the V segment lost 4 bases, leaving 4 bases of the junction unmatched. Germline assignment: CDR1 LNHDA and CDR2 SQIVND (reference sequence). CDR3 coding DNA: TGTGCCAGTAGTAACAGGGGGCAAGTAGATACGCAGTATTTT. Translated: CASSNRGQVDTQYF. The whole variable domain, filled in from reference TRBV19 and TRBJ2-3, reads DGGITQSPKYLFRKEGQNVTLSCEQNLNHDAMYWYRQDPGQGLRLIYYSQIVNDFQKGDIAEGYSVSREKKESFPLTVTSAQKNPTAFYLCASSNRGQVDTQYFGPGTRLTVL.

This chain connects TRBV2 to TRBJ1-1; 7 bases fit TRBD1. After removal of 5 bases from V and 3 bases from J, the junction contained 3 bases not matched to a gene. Germline CDR1 is SNHLY and CDR2 is FYNNEI. CDR3 length: 13 amino acids. Here the CDR3 DNA reads TGTGCCAGCAGTCGCGACAGGGACACTGAAGCTTTCTTT. Its translation: CASSRDRDTEAFF.

As regards this clone: One junction end does not reproduce the germline sequence, and a read error may be involved. The identical CDR3 is also encoded by other nucleotide sequences in the sample. This chain joins TRBV5-1 and TRBJ2-3; D not certain. Germline CDR1 reads SGHRS; CDR2 reads YFSETQ. CDR3 size: 13 residues. In nucleotides, the CDR3 is TGCGCCAGCAGCTCGTCTCCCACAGATACTCAGTATTTT. Translating gives CASSSSPTDTQYF.

The rearrangement joins TRBV7-9 to TRBJ2-5, with D maybe TRBD2 (6 bases). Looked up from germline, CDR1 is SEHNR and CDR2 is FQNEAQ (reference sequence). Deletions cut 7 bases from V and 3 bases from J, with 12 bases between. This CDR3 contains 13 residues. DNA of the CDR3: TGTGCCAGCATCCCAGGCGGGAAAGAGACCCAGTACTTC. As protein: CASIPGGKETQYF.

The V gene is TRBV19, the J gene TRBJ1-1; D not certain. The V and J ends lost 3 bases and 0 bases respectively, with 11 bases between them. The CDR3 covers 15 residues. Germline CDR1 LNHDA, CDR2 SQIVND (reference sequence). The CDR3 loop is CASSMRAEMNTEAFF. The CDR3, as DNA: TGTGCCAGTAGTATGAGGGCAGAGATGAACACTGAAGCTTTCTTT. Using reference TRBV19 and TRBJ1-1 for the parts outside the CDR3, the full variable domain is DGGITQSPKYLFRKEGQNVTLSCEQNLNHDAMYWYRQDPGQGLRLIYYSQIVNDFQKGDIAEGYSVSREKKESFPLTVTSAQKNPTAFYLCASSMRAEMNTEAFFGQGTRLTVV.

The J gene is TRBJ1-6, the V gene TRBV9; maybe TRBD1 (6 bases). The ends were cut back, 0 bases at V and 6 bases at J, with 13 bases in the middle. The CDR3 totals 16 residues. The germline gives CDR1 SGDLS, CDR2 YYNGEE. The DNA of the CDR3 is TGTGCCAGCAGCGTAGGAGGGGGGGCGCCTAATTCACCCCTCCACTTT. Its translation is CASSVGGGAPNSPLHF.

This chain links TRBV10-3 with TRBJ1-2, with TRBD1 identical over 7 bases. V lost 2 bases and J lost 1; bases outside the gene matches: 10. The CDR3 has 17 residues. The germline CDR1 and CDR2 sequences are ENHRY and SYGVKD. DNA for the CDR3: TGTGCCATCAGTGAGGCCGGGGACAGAGGAGGTAACTATGGCTACACCTTC. Its protein product is CAISEAGDRGGNYGYTF.

The chain links TRBV19 to TRBJ1-5, with D uncertain. Germline loops: CDR1 LNHDA, CDR2 SQIVND (reference sequence). V lost 5 bases and J 6 bases, leaving 14 bases between the germline ends. There are 14 residues in the CDR3. CDR3: CASSPGREGQPQHF. CDR3 DNA: TGTGCCAGTAGTCCCGGACGGGAGGGTCAGCCCCAGCATTTT.

The rearrangement links TRBV12-3 or TRBV12-4 to TRBJ1-1; 8 positions agree with TRBD1. The CDR3 is made up of 13 amino acids. J lost 10 bases, V lost 2 bases, and 6 bases had no gene match. The CDR3 DNA reads TGTGCCAGCAGTTTAATTATAGGGACAGGAGCTTTCTTT. It translates to CASSLIIGTGAFF.

The CDR3 sequence is CASRTGTSGPYEQYF. CDR3 nucleotide sequence: TGTGCCAGCAGGACCGGGACTAGCGGACCGTACGAGCAGTACTTC. The rearrangement joins TRBV28 to TRBJ2-7, with 11 bases lining up with TRBD2. The CDR3 extends over 15 amino acids. Germline values: CDR1 MDHEN, CDR2 SYDVKM. V lost 6 bases, J lost 4 bases, and 8 bases stayed unmatched.

The rearrangement links TRBV28 to TRBJ2-7; TRBD2 matches 11 bases. The CDR3 is 15 amino acids. Trimming removed 6 bases from V and 4 bases from J; junction bases left unmatched: 8. The germline V gene encodes CDR1 MDHEN and CDR2 SYDVKM. CDR3 coding DNA: TGTGCCAGCAGCTCAGGGACTAGCGGCTTGTACGAGCAGTACTTC. Translated, it gives CASSSGTSGLYEQYF.

This clone has more than one count but fewer than ten. The DNA of the CDR3 is TGTGCCAGCAGTTTGTTGTTAACCGGCGGGACCTCCTACGAGCAGTACTTC. This sequence encodes CASSLLLTGGTSYEQYF. This chain connects TRBV27 to TRBJ2-7; D is perhaps TRBD2 (6 bases). The CDR3 runs 17 residues. Deletions cut 3 bases from V and 0 bases from J, with 18 bases between. Germline CDR1 MNHEY, CDR2 SMNVEV (reference sequence).

The chain carries TRBV9 and TRBJ2-3; possible D gene TRBD1, 6 bases. The ends were cut back, 0 bases at V and 5 bases at J, with 13 bases in the middle. The germline V gene has CDR1 SGDLS and CDR2 YYNGEE. The length of the CDR3 is 15 residues. CDR3 loop: CASSVVSLGGDTQYF. CDR3 DNA sequence: TGTGCCAGCAGCGTAGTTTCCTTAGGGGGAGATACGCAGTATTTT.

This clone came up once. The V and J genes are TRBV7-3 and TRBJ2-7; tentatively, D is TRBD1 (5 bases). This CDR3 has 16 amino acids. Between the trimmed V and J ends, which lost 0 bases and 0 bases, there was a span of 12 bases. Germline CDR1 is SGHTA and CDR2 is FQGTGA. The CDR3 region is CASSLTQVSDSYEQYF. CDR3 DNA sequence: TGTGCCAGCAGCTTAACACAGGTTTCTGACTCCTACGAGCAGTACTTC.

V gene TRBV2 combines with J gene TRBJ2-7, with 7 bases matching TRBD1. The junction had 5 bases not matched to a gene; V was cut back by 6 bases and J by 0 bases. This CDR3 is built from 14 residues. Germline V lookup: CDR1 SNHLY, CDR2 FYNNEI. The CDR3: CASSLDRDSYEQYF. The CDR3 DNA reads as TGTGCCAGCAGCCTAGACAGGGACTCCTACGAGCAGTACTTC.

This clone was recorded only once. The chain recombines TRBV21-1 with TRBJ2-6; the DNA was not used to check the table's D call, TRBD2. TRBV21-1 is a recognized pseudogene. The CDR3 consists of 20 residues. CDR3 loop: CASSIQRVGRLFSGANVLTF. CDR3 coding DNA: TGTGCCAGCAGCATCCAGCGGGTGGGCAGACTCTTCTCTGGGGCCAACGTCCTGACTTTC.

V gene TRBV5-1 combines with J gene TRBJ2-3; 7 nucleotides agree with TRBD2. This CDR3 comprises 15 residues. J lost 5 bases, V lost 5 bases, and 11 bases had no gene match. Germline assignment: CDR1 SGHRS and CDR2 YFSETQ. The CDR3 loop is CASRKTSTLGDTQYF. The CDR3 DNA follows: TGCGCCAGCAGGAAGACTAGCACCCTTGGAGATACGCAGTATTTT.

The gene calls are TRBV20-1 and TRBJ2-3, with 10 positions matching TRBD2. From germline, CDR1 is DFQATT and CDR2 SNEGSKA (reference sequence). This CDR3 has 15 residues. Trimming took 3 bases from V and 4 from J; bases not matched to a gene: 7. The CDR3 protein is CSASGLAGVADTQYF. CDR3 in DNA: TGCAGTGCTAGTGGGCTAGCGGGAGTAGCAGATACGCAGTATTTT.

The chain carries TRBV11-2 and TRBJ1-6; D uncertain. Between the trimmed V and J ends, which lost 0 bases and 10 bases, there was a span of 4 bases. The CDR3 runs 12 residues. CDR1 SGHAT and CDR2 FQNNGV come from the germline V gene. This chain's CDR3 is CASSLDISPLHF. DNA of the CDR3: TGTGCCAGCAGCTTAGATATATCACCCCTCCACTTT.

The chain couples TRBV5-6 to TRBJ2-1; D is unresolved. Germline V gene data show CDR1 as SGHDT and CDR2 as YYEEEE. Trimming shortened V by 0 bases and J by 2 bases, and 3 bases separated the two germline ends. This CDR3 has 13 amino acids. The CDR3 sequence is CASSLGAYNEQFF. CDR3 coding DNA: TGTGCCAGCAGCTTGGGCGCCTACAATGAGCAGTTCTTC.

This chain joins TRBV7-8 and TRBJ1-5, with D uncertain. The CDR3 length is 12 residues. V lost 6 bases and J lost 3, with 6 bases in between. Germline CDR1 SGHVS, CDR2 FQNEAQ. The CDR3 reads CASSQVNQPQHF. The CDR3 DNA follows: TGTGCCAGCAGTCAGGTCAATCAGCCCCAGCATTTT.

This clone is a singleton in its sample. The chain couples TRBV4-3 to TRBJ2-7, with TRBD1 matching over 8 bases. Losses at the gene ends were 2 bases for V and 2 bases for J; bases not matched to a gene: 5. The length of the CDR3 is 15 residues. Germline assignment: CDR1 LGHNA and CDR2 YSLEER. Here the CDR3 reads CASSQRTGSAYEQYF. The CDR3 nucleotides read TGCGCCAGCAGCCAAAGGACAGGGAGCGCCTACGAGCAGTACTTC.

J is TRBJ2-5 and V is TRBV19; D possibly corresponds to TRBD1 (6 bases). The CDR3 has 15 amino acids. Germline V gives CDR1 LNHDA, CDR2 SQIVND (reference sequence). V lost 8 bases, J lost 5 bases, and 21 bases lay in between. CDR3 region: CASGAVGGTWETQYF. For the CDR3, the DNA is TGTGCCAGTGGGGCGGTAGGGGGTACATGGGAGACCCAGTACTTC.

The rearrangement uses TRBV9 and TRBJ2-1; D is unclear. This CDR3 has 14 amino acids. Germline CDR1 SGDLS, CDR2 YYNGEE. V lost 3 bases and J lost 1, with 8 bases in between. CDR3 DNA: TGTGCCAGCAGCGACCCCAGGTCCTACAATGAGCAGTTCTTC. This codes for CASSDPRSYNEQFF.

The V call is TRBV7-2, the J call TRBJ2-2; 13 bases match TRBD2. This CDR3 has 19 residues. The germline CDR1 and CDR2 sequences are SGHTA and FQGNSA. V gave up 4 bases and J gave up 5 bases; unmatched junction bases: 13. CDR3 sequence (DNA): TGTGCCAGCAGCTCGCCCTCGGGACTAGCGGGGAGCGGGACCGGGGAGCTGTTTTTT. Translated: CASSSPSGLAGSGTGELFF. Full variable domain (outside the CDR3, taken from reference TRBV7-2 and TRBJ2-2): GAGVSQSPSNKVTEKGKDVELRCDPISGHTALYWYRQSLGQGLEFLIYFQGNSAPDKSGLPSDRFSAERTGGSVSTLTIQRTQQEDSAVYLCASSSPSGLAGSGTGELFFGEGSRLTVL.

This rearrangement joins TRBV11-2 to TRBJ1-4, with TRBD1 as a possible D gene (6 bases). The CDR3 sequence is 14 residues long. Germline CDR1 SGHAT, CDR2 FQNNGV. Between the trimmed V and J ends, which lost 1 base and 6 bases, there was a span of 9 bases. The CDR3 region is CASSLAGQYEKLFF. DNA for the CDR3: TGTGCCAGCAGCTTAGCAGGACAGTATGAAAAACTGTTTTTT.

The rearrangement links TRBV9 to TRBJ1-1; 7 nucleotides agree with TRBD1. This CDR3 is built from 13 residues. The V segment lost 3 bases and the J segment 8 bases; nucleotides outside the gene matches: 7. Germline-derived CDR1 and CDR2 are SGDLS and YYNGEE. DNA for the CDR3: TGTGCCAGCAGCGCAACCCAGGACAGGGAAGCTTTCTTT. Translating it yields CASSATQDREAFF.

The genes are TRBV7-2 and TRBJ1-2; 9 nucleotides align to TRBD1. CDR3 length: 13 amino acids. CDR1 and CDR2 (germline): SGHTA, FQGNSA. V lost 5 bases to trimming and J lost 4 bases; unmatched junction nucleotides: 2. DNA for the CDR3: TGTGCCAGCAGCCCACAGGGGGCCTATGGCTACACCTTC. This codes for CASSPQGAYGYTF.

The chain links TRBV24-1 to TRBJ2-3; TRBD1 aligns across 10 bases. This CDR3 spans 17 amino acids. V shed 4 bases and J 5 bases; nucleotides not matched to a gene: 11. CDR1 and CDR2 from the germline V gene are KGHDR and SFDVKD. The DNA of the CDR3 is TGTGCCACCAGTGACCTGAGACAGGGGGCGCAGGGAGATACGCAGTATTTT. It is translated as CATSDLRQGAQGDTQYF.